This T cell receptor beta chain was found in a study of blood T cell repertoires in COVID-19. Per the original data handling: Amplification from reference gene primers served as the basis for estimated nucleated cell counts. Clones were sequenced by immunoSEQ multiplex PCR, and TCRdb holds only the in-frame ones, with some missing. The V and J calls and the clone size are those of that table, but D and trimming were determined from the DNA. This table has fewer than 85,000 clones, under 80% appearing once. V was pared by 4 bases and J by 0 bases, with 6 bases between. Germline V gene sequence: CDR1 LGHDT, CDR2 YNNKEL (reference sequence). The CDR3 length is 13 residues. This clone turned up a few times.

Sequenced material: peripheral blood. The chain recombines TRBV3-1 (or the pseudogene TRBV3-2) with TRBJ1-1; D is uncertain. The receptor's source is a human donor with acute or convalescent COVID-19. The donor label of this sample is uncertain. The CDR3 region has the DNA TGTGCCAGCAGCCCGGAGATGAACACTGAAGCTTTCTTT. This encodes CASSPEMNTEAFF.